This T cell receptor (beta chain) stems from a study of T cell responses to AZD1222 COVID-19 vaccine. TCRdb's table, derived via immunoSEQ multiplex PCR, lists solely in-frame clones and lacks some. Of under 150,000 clones listed, approximately 78% are singletons. CDR3 size: 17 residues. In germline, CDR1 is MDHEN, CDR2 SYDVKM. With V trimmed by 5 bases and J by 0 bases, 10 bases remained unmatched. As to this clone: Antigen specificity is unknown.

Findings and limits, study-wide: Distributed over spike, vaccine-associated CD4 TCRs predominated at 160-218 and 743-854. Among AZD1222 vaccinees, only six or seven were seropositive at baseline. Donors skewed white British and female; clonal diversity was possibly underestimated.

The sample in question was peripheral blood, obtained on day 0 of MenACWY control vaccination. This chain uses TRBV28 with TRBJ1-3, with 7 bases that match TRBD1. The source of this sequence is an adult in good health. The CDR3 loop is CASSEGTARPSGNTIYF. The DNA for the CDR3 is TGTGCCAGCAGTGAAGGGACAGCCCGGCCCTCTGGAAACACCATATATTTT.